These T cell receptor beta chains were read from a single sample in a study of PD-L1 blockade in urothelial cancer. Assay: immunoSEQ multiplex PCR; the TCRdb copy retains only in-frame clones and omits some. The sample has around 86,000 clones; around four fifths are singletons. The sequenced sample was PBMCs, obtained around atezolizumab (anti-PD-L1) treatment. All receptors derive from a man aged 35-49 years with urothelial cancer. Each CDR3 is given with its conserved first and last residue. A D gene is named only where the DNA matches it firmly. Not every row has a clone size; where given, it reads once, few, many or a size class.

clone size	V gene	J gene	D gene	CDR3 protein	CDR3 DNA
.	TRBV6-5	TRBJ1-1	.	CASSYVEGNTEAFF	TGTGCCAGCAGTTACGTGGAGGGGAACACTGAAGCTTTCTTT
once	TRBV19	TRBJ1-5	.	CATTKNEHSNQPQHF	TGTGCCACAACCAAAAATGAGCACTCCAATCAGCCCCAGCATTTT
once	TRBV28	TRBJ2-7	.	CASQTGSSSYEQYF	TGTGCCAGCCAAACAGGGTCCAGCTCCTACGAGCAGTACTTC
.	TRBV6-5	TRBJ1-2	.	CASRPVGARRFGYTF	TGTGCCAGCAGACCCGTGGGGGCGCGAAGGTTTGGCTACACCTTC
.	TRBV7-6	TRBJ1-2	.	CASSGSLGLGYTF	TGTGCCAGCAGCGGCAGTCTTGGACTGGGCTACACCTTC
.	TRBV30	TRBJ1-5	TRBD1	CAWDRGRNQPQHF	TGTGCCTGGGACAGGGGGCGAAATCAGCCCCAGCATTTT
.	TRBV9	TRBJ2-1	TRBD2	CASSVGRTSVCISYNEQFF	TGTGCCAGCAGCGTAGGGAGGACTAGCGTTTGCATCTCCTACAATGAGCAGTTCTTC
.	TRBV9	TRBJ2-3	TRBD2	CASSVRREGTDTQYF	TGTGCCAGCAGCGTGAGGCGGGAGGGCACAGATACGCAGTATTTT
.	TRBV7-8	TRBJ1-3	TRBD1	CASSPRDRMGNTIYF	TGTGCCAGCAGCCCCCGGGACAGGATGGGGAACACCATATATTTT
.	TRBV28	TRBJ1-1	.	CASSFPGKGVGTEAFF	TGTGCCAGCAGTTTTCCAGGAAAAGGGGTTGGGACTGAAGCTTTCTTT
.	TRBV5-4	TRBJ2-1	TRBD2	CASSILAGLYNEQFF	TGTGCCAGCAGCATTTTAGCGGGGCTCTACAATGAGCAGTTCTTC
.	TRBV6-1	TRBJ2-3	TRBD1	CASRLHRGSTDTQYF	TGTGCCAGCAGACTTCACAGGGGCAGCACAGATACGCAGTATTTT
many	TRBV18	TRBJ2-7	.	CASSPPPQGSYEQYF	TGTGCCAGCTCACCACCACCGCAGGGGAGCTACGAGCAGTACTTC
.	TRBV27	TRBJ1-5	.	CASSSLSNQPQHF	TGTGCCAGCAGTTCATTGAGCAATCAGCCCCAGCATTTT
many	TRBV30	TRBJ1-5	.	CAWTPGVGNQPQHF	TGTGCCTGGACCCCAGGGGTGGGAAATCAGCCCCAGCATTTT
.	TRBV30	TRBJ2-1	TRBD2	CAWGSGSYNEQFF	TGTGCCTGGGGAAGCGGGAGCTACAATGAGCAGTTCTTC
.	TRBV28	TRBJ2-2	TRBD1	CASSSPGQGAGELFF	TGTGCCAGCAGTTCGCCCGGACAGGGGGCCGGGGAGCTGTTTTTT
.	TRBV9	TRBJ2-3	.	CASSLEGAGGDTQYF	TGTGCCAGCAGCTTGGAGGGAGCCGGGGGAGATACGCAGTATTTT
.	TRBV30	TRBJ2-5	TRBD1	CAWSSWGTGVQETQYF	TGTGCCTGGAGTTCTTGGGGGACAGGGGTTCAAGAGACCCAGTACTTC
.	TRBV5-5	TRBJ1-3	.	CASSLDRPSGNTIYF	TGTGCCAGCAGCTTGGACAGGCCCTCTGGAAACACCATATATTTT
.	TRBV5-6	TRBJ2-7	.	CASSLAVEQYF	TGTGCCAGCAGCTTGGCCGTTGAGCAGTACTTC
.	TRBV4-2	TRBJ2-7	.	CASSQEGHSTYEQYF	TGTGCCAGCAGCCAAGAAGGACACTCTACCTACGAGCAGTACTTC
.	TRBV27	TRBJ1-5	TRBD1	CASSLGTGGIQPQHF	TGTGCCAGCAGTTTAGGGACAGGGGGAATTCAGCCCCAGCATTTT
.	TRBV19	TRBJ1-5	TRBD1	CASSLTGGNQPQHF	TGTGCCAGTAGTCTCACAGGGGGGAATCAGCCCCAGCATTTT
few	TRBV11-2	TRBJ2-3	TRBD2	CATGSGTIADTQYF	TGTGCCACCGGGTCCGGGACTATAGCAGATACGCAGTATTTT
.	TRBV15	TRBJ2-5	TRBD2	CATSSGVAGVETQYF	TGTGCCACCAGCAGTGGAGTAGCGGGAGTAGAGACCCAGTACTTC
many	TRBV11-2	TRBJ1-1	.	CASSHGDNTEAFF	TGTGCCAGCTCCCACGGGGATAACACTGAAGCTTTCTTT
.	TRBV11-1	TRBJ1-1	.	CASGGAALSNTEAFF	TGTGCCAGCGGCGGGGCAGCCCTCTCCAACACTGAAGCTTTCTTT
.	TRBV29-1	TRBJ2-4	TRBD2	CSLRAGENIQYF	TGCAGCCTTCGCGCGGGGGAAAACATTCAGTACTTC
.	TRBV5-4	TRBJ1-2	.	CASSLEAGLYGYTF	TGTGCCAGCAGCTTGGAGGCAGGGTTGTATGGCTACACCTTC
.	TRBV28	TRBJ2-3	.	CASSLSQDTQYF	TGTGCCAGCAGTTTATCCCAGGATACGCAGTATTTT
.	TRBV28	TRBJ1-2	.	CASGWASGPTYGYTF	TGTGCCAGCGGTTGGGCATCAGGGCCCACCTATGGCTACACCTTC
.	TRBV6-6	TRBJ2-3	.	CASSYSQVTDTQYF	TGTGCCAGCAGTTACTCACAGGTCACAGATACGCAGTATTTT
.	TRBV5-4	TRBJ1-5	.	CASSSGGGNQPQHF	TGTGCCAGCAGCTCAGGCGGAGGAAATCAGCCCCAGCATTTT
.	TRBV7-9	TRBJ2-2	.	CASSFVERELFF	TGTGCCAGCAGCTTCGTAGAGCGGGAGCTGTTTTTT
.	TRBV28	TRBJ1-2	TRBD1	CASSLRDRGMTNYGYTF	TGTGCCAGCAGTCTCCGGGACAGGGGAATGACTAACTATGGCTACACCTTC
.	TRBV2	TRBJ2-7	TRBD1	CASSETGLYEQYF	TGTGCCAGCAGTGAGACAGGGCTCTACGAGCAGTACTTC
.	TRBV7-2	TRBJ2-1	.	CASSLLLGGNEQFF	TGTGCCAGCAGCTTGTTGTTAGGAGGCAATGAGCAGTTCTTC
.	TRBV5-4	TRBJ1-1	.	CASSLESRGDTEAFF	TGTGCCAGCAGCTTGGAGAGCAGGGGTGACACTGAAGCTTTCTTT
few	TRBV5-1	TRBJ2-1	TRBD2	CASSLTLAGKISEQFF	TGCGCCAGCAGCTTGACCCTAGCGGGAAAGATTAGTGAGCAGTTCTTC
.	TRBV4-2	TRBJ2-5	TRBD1	CASSQELTGGETQYF	TGTGCCAGCAGCCAAGAGCTGACAGGGGGAGAGACCCAGTACTTC
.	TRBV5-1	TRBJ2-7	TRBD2	CASSLWVTSGRDEQYF	TGCGCCAGCAGCTTGTGGGTTACTAGCGGGAGGGACGAGCAGTACTTC
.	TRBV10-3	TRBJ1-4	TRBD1	CAISGVGGEKLFF	TGTGCCATCAGTGGAGTAGGGGGCGAAAAACTGTTTTTT
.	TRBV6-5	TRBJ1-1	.	CASTAGGRNTEAFF	TGTGCCAGCACCGCGGGGGGACGGAACACTGAAGCTTTCTTT
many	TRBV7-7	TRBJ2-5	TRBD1	CASSAGQGAWGETQYF	TGTGCTAGCAGCGCGGGACAGGGGGCTTGGGGAGAGACCCAGTACTTC
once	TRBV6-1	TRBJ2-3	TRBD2	CASSELSGAGATDTQYF	TGTGCCAGCAGTGAACTCAGTGGGGCGGGAGCGACAGATACGCAGTATTTT
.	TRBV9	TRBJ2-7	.	CASSVGSDSSYEQYF	TGTGCCAGCAGCGTAGGATCGGACAGCTCCTACGAGCAGTACTTC
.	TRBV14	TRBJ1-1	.	CASSQWGGTEAFF	TGTGCCAGCAGCCAATGGGGGGGTACTGAAGCTTTCTTT
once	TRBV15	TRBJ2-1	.	CATSTFTGADGDEQFF	TGTGCCACCAGCACCTTTACGGGTGCGGATGGTGATGAGCAGTTCTTC
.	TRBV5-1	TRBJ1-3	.	CASSLDEGSGNTIYF	TGCGCCAGCAGCTTGGATGAGGGCTCTGGAAACACCATATATTTT